The clone carrying this T cell receptor beta chain was observed a single time. The length of the CDR3 is 14 residues. The germline V and J ends were trimmed by 2 bases and 0 bases, with 8 bases remaining between them. Germline V gene data show CDR1 as MNHNY and CDR2 as SVGAGI (reference sequence). The assay was immunoSEQ multiplex PCR, and TCRdb's table has in-frame clones only and misses some. The sample gives 110,000 or so clones, approximately 84% of which show up once; around 1.5% is in the top ten. The data originate from a study of blood T cell repertoires in COVID-19. Study as a whole: T cells, B-cell-depleted T cells, or PBMCs provided the cDNA or gDNA that served as material.

This sequence originates from a man aged 50-60 years with acute or convalescent COVID-19. Sequencing input: peripheral blood. The chain couples TRBV6-6 to TRBJ2-7; D is unclear. The CDR3 DNA sequence: TGTGCCAGCAGTTACAGCGAGAGCTCCTACGAGCAGTACTTC. As protein: CASSYSESSYEQYF.